This T cell receptor beta chain stems from a study of blood T cell repertoires in COVID-19. Study at large: Donors in the United States, Italy and Spain gave samples during acute or convalescent COVID-19.

As originally analysed: Using reference gene primer amplification, nucleated cell counts were estimated. This table comes from immunoSEQ multiplex PCR, and its TCRdb copy is limited to in-frame clones, with some not included. V, J and clone size are those of that table, while D and trimming were read from the DNA. The table shows 310,000 or so clones, with around 87% occurring only once. The CDR3 is 14 amino acids. The ends lost 3 bases at V and 7 bases at J; junction bases unmatched: 6. The germline V gene has CDR1 SGHTA and CDR2 FQGNSA. This chain uses TRBV7-2 with TRBJ1-5; 7 bases match TRBD1. Sequencing input: peripheral blood. This clonotype was sampled from a woman aged 45-65 years with active or convalescent COVID-19. CDR3 bases: TGTGCCAGCAGCTTTGCAGGGGGAACGCAGCCCCAGCATTTT. Translated, it gives CASSFAGGTQPQHF.